Below are 28 T cell receptor beta chains sequenced from a single sample in a study of T cells in Graves' hyperthyroidism and ophthalmopathy. From RNA transcripts, TCR beta CDR3 regions were amplified. A first-round RT-PCR of the TCR CDR3 used the HTBI primer set. TCRdb redid the calling of the multiplex PCR reads with MiXCR, one entry per CDR3 protein. The sample has about 420,000 distinct CDR3 sequences, around 14% seen once; the top ten hold around 7.3%. Sequencing used blood. The receptors stem from a young woman with Graves' hyperthyroidism.

This clonotype has a count of ten or more. This sequence joins TRBV7-2 and TRBJ2-3; the D is unclear. V gave up 1 base and J gave up 0 bases, with 8 bases separating them. CDR3 length: 15 amino acids. The V gene's germline CDR1 is SGHTA and CDR2 FQGNSA. CDR3 residues: CASSLDLASTDTQYF. CDR3 sequence (DNA): TGTGCCAGCAGCTTAGATCTGGCTAGCACAGATACGCAGTATTTT.

At least ten counts were recorded for this clonotype. This chain joins TRBV20-1 and TRBJ2-7; 11 nucleotides align to TRBD2. The CDR3 extends over 13 amino acids. Germline V lookup: CDR1 DFQATT, CDR2 SNEGSKA (reference sequence). J gave up 6 bases and V 5 bases, and 6 bases lay outside the gene matches. This chain's CDR3 is CSALGLAASEQYF. Here the CDR3 DNA reads TGCAGTGCTCTGGGACTAGCGGCTTCCGAGCAGTACTTC.

This chain joins TRBV20-1 and TRBJ1-1, with D possibly matching TRBD1 (6 bases). Germline V gene sequence: CDR1 DFQATT, CDR2 SNEGSKA (reference sequence). The ends were cut back, 2 bases at V and 6 bases at J, with 13 bases in the middle. This CDR3 spans 13 amino acids. Written as DNA, the CDR3 is TGCAGTGCTAGATCCAACAGGGTCGCTGAAGCTTTCTTT. It encodes CSARSNRVAEAFF.

This clonotype was detected ten times or more. The gene calls are TRBV27 and TRBJ2-1, with 10 nucleotides matching TRBD2. Germline V CDR1 and CDR2: MNHEY, SMNVEV (reference sequence). Trimming removed 0 bases from V and 2 bases from J; junction bases left unmatched: 4. The CDR3 spans 17 residues. The CDR3 nucleotides are TGTGCCAGCAGTTTATCCCCCGGACTAGCGGCCTACAATGAGCAGTTCTTC. Its translation: CASSLSPGLAAYNEQFF.

Worth noting for this clonotype: The CDR3 does not end in the conserved phenylalanine or tryptophan, so this is likely a read error. This chain uses TRBV19 with TRBJ2-5; 9 nucleotides align to TRBD1. V was clipped by 6 bases and J by 4 bases; unmatched bases: 3. This CDR3 comprises 13 residues. The germline V gene has CDR1 LNHDA and CDR2 SQIVND (reference sequence). The CDR3 DNA is TGTGCCAGTAGCGGACAGGGGCGAGAGACCCAGTACCTC. Translation gives CASSGQGRETQYL.

This clonotype has a count of ten or more. This rearrangement joins TRBV7-8 to TRBJ1-1, with 7 bases matching TRBD1. CDR1 is SGHVS and CDR2 is FQNEAQ in the germline V gene. The CDR3 runs to 14 residues. With V trimmed by 5 bases and J by 0 bases, 3 bases remained unmatched. Written as DNA, the CDR3 is TGTGCCAGCAGCGTAGGGGGCTTGAACACTGAAGCTTTCTTT. Translating gives CASSVGGLNTEAFF.

J is TRBJ1-2 and V is TRBV18, with 8 bases aligning to TRBD1. V dropped 4 bases and J dropped 0; count of bases not matched to a gene: 13. CDR1 KGHSH and CDR2 LQKENI come from the germline V gene. CDR3 length: 18 amino acids. The CDR3 DNA follows: TGTGCCAGCTCACGCGACAGGGGCGCGAAGACAGCTAACTATGGCTACACCTTC. This translates into CASSRDRGAKTANYGYTF.

This clonotype was seen at least ten times. CDR3 coding DNA: TGTGCCAGCAGTTTATTAGGCCCAGTGGGGAACACTGAAGCTTTCTTT. Translating gives CASSLLGPVGNTEAFF. This rearrangement joins TRBV27 to TRBJ1-1, with no clear D. Trimming left V 1 base short and J 1 base short, with 13 bases between. This CDR3 has 16 residues. Germline lookup yields CDR1 MNHEY and CDR2 SMNVEV (reference sequence).

Note on this clonotype: Mismatch with germline at one junction end may stem from a read error. The chain carries TRBV12-3 or TRBV12-4 and TRBJ2-5; perhaps D is TRBD1 or TRBD2 (5 bases each). The CDR3 runs 16 residues. The CDR3 spells CASSLGTDPPKETQYF. The CDR3, as DNA: TGTGCCAGCAGCTTAGGGACGGACCCGCCAAAAGAGACCCAGTACTTC.

The genes are TRBV6-2 or TRBV6-3 and TRBJ2-1, with 9 bases fitting TRBD2. Germline trimming cut 2 bases from V and 6 bases from J; bases unmatched to any gene: 11. Per the germline V gene, CDR1 is MNHEY and CDR2 is SVGEGT. The CDR3 contains 17 residues. The CDR3 loop is CASSYAQPGLAINEQFF. The CDR3 DNA is TGTGCCAGCAGTTACGCCCAGCCCGGACTAGCGATCAATGAGCAGTTCTTC.

This clonotype appeared many times. The V call is TRBV20-1, the J call TRBJ1-1; possibly TRBD1 for D (5 bases). The ends were cut back, 6 bases at V and 1 base at J, with 9 bases in the middle. From germline, CDR1 is DFQATT and CDR2 SNEGSKA (reference sequence). The CDR3 is made up of 12 amino acids. The CDR3 region has the DNA TGCAGTGCCGACGACAGGAACACTGAAGCTTTCTTT. It is translated as CSADDRNTEAFF.

The chain carries TRBV12-3 or TRBV12-4 and TRBJ2-5; a weak D match, TRBD1 (5 bases). The CDR3 contains 15 residues. Trimming shortened V by 2 bases and J by 2 bases, and 12 bases separated the two germline ends. The CDR3 DNA follows: TGTGCCAGCAGTTTATATAATAAGGGGCAAGAGACCCAGTACTTC. Translated, it gives CASSLYNKGQETQYF.

The table lists this clonotype with many counts. The genes are TRBV9 and TRBJ2-4, with D perhaps matching TRBD1 (6 bases). This CDR3 contains 14 residues. Trimming removed 6 bases at V and 7 bases at J, with 17 bases between. CDR1 SGDLS and CDR2 YYNGEE come from the germline V gene. In DNA, the CDR3 is TGTGCCAGCACCGATGAAACCGACAGGAACATTCAGTACTTC. This sequence encodes CASTDETDRNIQYF.

This clonotype appeared a few times. Just one base apart from a much larger clone, this may be a read error. This CDR3 reads CASSKGLNNQPQHF. The CDR3 nucleotides are TGTGCCAGCAGCAAGGGTCTTAACAATCAGCCCCAGCATTTT. The J gene is TRBJ1-5, the V gene TRBV2, with D unclear. The CDR3 covers 14 residues. Germline values: CDR1 SNHLY, CDR2 FYNNEI. Trimming took off 6 bases at V and 3 bases at J, with 12 bases between the two ends.

As for this clonotype: Here the CDR3 omits its conserved ending phenylalanine or tryptophan, so a read error is the likely source. This chain joins TRBV11-3 and TRBJ2-5, with TRBD1 identical over 7 bases. The CDR3 consists of 14 residues. V lost 5 bases, J lost 2 bases, and 5 bases stayed unmatched. Germline V gives CDR1 SGHNT, CDR2 YENEEA. DNA of the CDR3: TGTGCCAGCAGCCGGAGACAGGGACAAGAGACCCAGTACCTC. Translation: CASSRRQGQETQYL.

The chain uses TRBV2 and TRBJ2-3; 12 nucleotides agree with TRBD2. The CDR3 runs 18 residues. Trimming cost V 4 bases and J 0 bases; bases outside gene matches: 8. Germline V lookup: CDR1 SNHLY, CDR2 FYNNEI. The CDR3 bases are TGTGCCAGCAGTGGGGTAGGACTAGCGGGGACTAGCACAGATACGCAGTATTTT. This codes for CASSGVGLAGTSTDTQYF.

On this clonotype itself: A much larger clone is a single base away; this may be a read error. This chain connects TRBV4-1 to TRBJ2-5, with D possibly being TRBD1 or TRBD2 (6 bases each). The CDR3 covers 16 residues. Germline CDR1 reads MGHRA; CDR2 reads YSYEKL. In DNA form, the CDR3 reads TGCGCCAGCTGCCAAGACGTAGAGGGGGGAAAAGAGACCCAGTACTTC. Translating gives CASCQDVEGGKETQYF.

This clonotype was seen many times. V usage is TRBV20-1 and J usage is TRBJ2-1; TRBD2 matches 11 bases. This CDR3 spans 17 amino acids. V shed 0 bases and J 0 bases; nucleotides not matched to a gene: 4. CDR1 DFQATT and CDR2 SNEGSKA come from the germline V gene (reference sequence). The CDR3 DNA sequence: TGCAGTGCTAGAGATCGAACTAGCGGGAGCTCCTACAATGAGCAGTTCTTC. This translates into CSARDRTSGSSYNEQFF.

The table lists this clonotype with many counts. This sequence joins TRBV10-1 and TRBJ1-5; D unresolved. Trimming removed 0 bases from V and 6 bases from J, with 9 bases in between. CDR1 and CDR2 (germline): WNHNN, SYGVQD (reference sequence). This CDR3 spans 14 amino acids. In nucleotides, the CDR3 is TGCGCCAGCAGTGAGTCGGCCTTGGGTCAGCCCCAGCATTTT. Protein: CASSESALGQPQHF.

This chain joins TRBV2 and TRBJ2-5; no clear D gene. Trimming shortened V by 7 bases and J by 0 bases, and 9 bases separated the two germline ends. The CDR3 has 13 residues. Germline CDR1 reads SNHLY; CDR2 reads FYNNEI. For the CDR3, the DNA is TGTGCCAGCACGGAGCACGACCAAGAGACCCAGTACTTC. It encodes CASTEHDQETQYF.

Notes on this clonotype: A single base separates this from a much larger clone, so it may be a read error. This sequence joins TRBV2 and TRBJ1-6, with 7 nucleotides matching TRBD1. The germline V gene encodes CDR1 SNHLY and CDR2 FYNNEI. Trimming took 8 bases from V and 6 from J; bases not matched to a gene: 10. The CDR3 has 15 residues. CDR3 sequence (DNA): TGTGCCAGCGGCGGAAACAGGGGCCGTAATTCACCCCTCCACTTT. It yields the protein CASGGNRGRNSPLHF.

The V gene is TRBV4-1, the J gene TRBJ2-4; the D gene could be TRBD1 or TRBD2 (5 bases each). This CDR3 has 17 amino acids. The V gene's germline CDR1 is MGHRA and CDR2 YSYEKL. V gave up 1 base and J gave up 4 bases, with 17 bases separating them. CDR3 protein: CASSQGSPADIKNIQYF. CDR3 bases: TGCGCCAGCAGCCAAGGCTCCCCAGCGGACATAAAAAACATTCAGTACTTC.

This clonotype was recorded many times. The J gene is TRBJ2-3, the V gene TRBV5-1; either TRBD1 or TRBD2 may fit D (5 bases each). The germline CDR1 and CDR2 sequences are SGHRS and YFSETQ. Trimming stripped 7 bases from V and 6 bases from J, with 12 bases between. CDR3 length: 12 amino acids. DNA of the CDR3: TGCGCCAGCCGCTGGTGGGGGGATACGCAGTATTTT. This gives the protein CASRWWGDTQYF.

CDR3 DNA sequence: TGTGCCAGCTCACCGTTGGCGGAGGGGAATGAGCAGTTCTTC. As protein: CASSPLAEGNEQFF. The J gene is TRBJ2-1, the V gene TRBV18; D perhaps matches TRBD2 (6 bases). The CDR3 runs to 14 residues. Germline V gene sequence: CDR1 KGHSH, CDR2 LQKENI. Between the trimmed V and J ends, which lost 3 bases and 7 bases, there was a span of 13 bases.

The table lists this clonotype with many counts. CDR3 protein: CASSLKAGDYGYTF. The CDR3 DNA is TGCGCCAGCAGCTTGAAGGCAGGGGACTATGGCTACACCTTC. The J gene is TRBJ1-2, the V gene TRBV5-1; maybe TRBD1 (6 bases). There are 14 residues in the CDR3. Per germline, CDR1 SGHRS and CDR2 YFSETQ. Trimming took off 1 base at V and 3 bases at J, with 10 bases between the two ends.

This clonotype was counted ten times or more. This chain uses TRBV20-1 with TRBJ2-2; D uncertain. Germline V lookup: CDR1 DFQATT, CDR2 SNEGSKA (reference sequence). V gave up 5 bases and J gave up 4 bases, with 5 bases separating them. The CDR3 loop spans 11 amino acids. The CDR3 region is CSARLTGELFF. CDR3 DNA sequence: TGCAGTGCTCGGCTCACCGGGGAGCTGTTTTTT.

This clonotype was counted at least ten times. V gene TRBV10-3 combines with J gene TRBJ2-3; 8 bases align to TRBD1. This CDR3 is built from 15 residues. Germline V lookup: CDR1 ENHRY, CDR2 SYGVKD. With V trimmed by 5 bases and J by 0 bases, 4 bases remained unmatched. For the CDR3, the DNA is TGTGCCATCAGTCGTCAGGGGGCGAGCACAGATACGCAGTATTTT. This translates into CAISRQGASTDTQYF.

A few counts support this clonotype. The chain joins TRBV27 to TRBJ1-6; a possible D gene is TRBD1 (6 bases). The CDR3 is made up of 15 amino acids. V was cut by 5 bases and J by 11 bases, with 19 bases left in between. Germline V gives CDR1 MNHEY, CDR2 SMNVEV (reference sequence). DNA of the CDR3: TGTGCCAGCAGTAGGGGTTGGCAGGGGTGGACACCCCTCCACTTT. Encoded protein: CASSRGWQGWTPLHF.